The 10 T cell receptor beta chains presented below share a single source sample, sequenced in a study of blood T cell repertoires in COVID-19. The protocol was immunoSEQ multiplex PCR, while the TCRdb copy is restricted to in-frame clones and leaves out a portion. The data contain some 380,000 clones, 70% to 90% of them singletons. Input material: PBMCs or T cells enriched from blood (not recorded which). These receptors were obtained from a woman between 40 and 55 years old with acute COVID-19.

J is TRBJ1-2 and V is TRBV5-1; 9 bases match TRBD1. The CDR3 is 15 residues long. With 1 base clipped from V and 4 bases from J, the junction kept 5 bases outside the gene matches. Germline values: CDR1 SGHRS, CDR2 YFSETQ. The CDR3 region is CASSLSGQGTYGYTF. CDR3 coding DNA: TGCGCCAGCAGCTTGTCTGGACAGGGGACCTATGGCTACACCTTC.

This sequence joins TRBV7-9 and TRBJ2-1, with D possibly TRBD1 on 5 matching bases. The CDR3 length is 15 residues. CDR1 is SEHNR, CDR2 FQNEAQ, per germline (reference sequence). V was shortened by 5 bases and J by 6 bases, with 17 bases between the two germline ends. CDR3 protein: CASSRSQVRGNEQFF. The CDR3, as DNA: TGTGCCAGCAGCCGCAGTCAGGTTAGGGGCAATGAGCAGTTCTTC.

This chain joins TRBV19 and TRBJ2-5, with 10 bases identical to TRBD2. Germline V CDR1 and CDR2: LNHDA, SQIVND (reference sequence). Trimming at V came to 4 bases and at J to 3 bases, leaving 11 bases not matched to a gene. This CDR3 spans 17 amino acids. This chain's CDR3 is CASSTTAGGTLKETQYF. The DNA for the CDR3 is TGTGCCAGTAGTACTACAGCGGGGGGGACCCTTAAAGAGACCCAGTACTTC.

The chain combines TRBV25-1 with TRBJ2-5; 10 bases align to TRBD1. This CDR3 contains 13 residues. Trimming at V came to 6 bases and at J to 5 bases, leaving 3 bases not matched to a gene. Looked up from germline, CDR1 is MGHDK and CDR2 is SYGVNS. The CDR3 sequence: CASRGTGEETQYF. The CDR3 nucleotides read TGTGCCAGCAGAGGGACAGGGGAGGAGACCCAGTACTTC.

V usage is TRBV3-1 (or the pseudogene TRBV3-2) and J usage is TRBJ2-7, with 12 bases matching TRBD2. Germline V gene sequence: CDR1 LGHDT, CDR2 YNNKEL (reference sequence). Unmatched junction bases numbered 3, after V lost 4 bases and J lost 2 bases. This CDR3 contains 15 residues. The CDR3 sequence is CASSRTSGGTYEQYF. As DNA, the CDR3 is TGTGCCAGCAGCCGAACTAGCGGGGGGACCTACGAGCAGTACTTC.

The V and J genes are TRBV30 and TRBJ1-5, with 7 positions matching TRBD1. Germline CDR1 reads GTSNPN; CDR2 reads SVGIG (reference sequence). Trimming at V came to 3 bases and at J to 5 bases, leaving 7 bases not matched to a gene. The CDR3 is 14 amino acids. Here the CDR3 reads CAWSVGQVYQPQHF. The CDR3 nucleotides are TGTGCCTGGAGCGTCGGACAGGTGTATCAGCCCCAGCATTTT.

This chain links TRBV5-8 with TRBJ2-2, with a possible D match to TRBD2 (7 bases). The CDR3 contains 15 residues. V lost 1 base to trimming and J lost 3 bases, with 10 bases between them. Germline loops: CDR1 SGHTS, CDR2 YDEGEE. This CDR3 reads CASSLRGADTGELFF. CDR3 bases: TGTGCCAGCAGCTTGCGGGGGGCGGACACCGGGGAGCTGTTTTTT.

CDR3: CASSPGQGAQETQYF. The CDR3 DNA reads as TGTGCCAGCAGCCCAGGACAGGGGGCGCAGGAGACCCAGTACTTC. This sequence joins TRBV7-7 and TRBJ2-5; the match to TRBD1 covers 11 bases. This CDR3 region has 15 residues. CDR1 and CDR2 from the germline V gene are SSHAT and FNYEAQ (reference sequence). J lost 5 bases, V lost 5 bases, and 7 bases had no gene match.

The rearrangement links TRBV5-1 to TRBJ1-2, with TRBD1 matching over 7 bases. Germline V gives CDR1 SGHRS, CDR2 YFSETQ. J gave up 5 bases and V 3 bases, and 7 bases lay outside the gene matches. This CDR3 is built from 14 residues. CDR3 protein: CASSSNTGDYGYTF. CDR3 DNA sequence: TGCGCCAGCAGCTCCAACACAGGGGATTATGGCTACACCTTC.

The chain employs TRBV29-1 and TRBJ2-5; TRBD1 agrees at 7 bases. The CDR3 runs to 15 residues. Unmatched junction bases numbered 12, after V lost 4 bases and J lost 4 bases. From germline, CDR1 is SQVTM and CDR2 ANQGSEA. The DNA for the CDR3 is TGCAGCGTTGCACAGGGGAAGGGGGTCTCAGAGACCCAGTACTTC. Protein product: CSVAQGKGVSETQYF. Combining the CDR3 with reference TRBV29-1 and TRBJ2-5 gives the whole variable domain SAVISQKPSRDICQRGTSLTIQCQVDSQVTMMFWYRQQPGQSLTLIATANQGSEATYESGFVIDKFPISRPNLTFSTLTVSNMSPEDSSIYLCSVAQGKGVSETQYFGPGTRLLVL.